The T cell receptor (beta chain) described here comes from a study of cytomegalovirus exposure and HLA in healthy donors. Study-level background: A data release that came early held around 85 million unique TCRs from HLA-typed donors.

60 Vbeta and 13 Jbeta primers were used in PCR. Source study methods: Per a later analysis, the number of unique TCR beta chains was about 80 million, of which about 11 million were shared. TCRdb keeps only in-frame clones here, not all; method: immunoSEQ multiplex PCR. V and J calls and clone size are those listed in that table; D and trimming were worked out from the DNA. Of roughly 140,000 clones listed, 82% are singletons. Study-wide findings and caveats: Some public TCRs appeared in many individuals, while most sequences were rare. Cytomegalovirus-associated TCR beta chains were listed, numbering some 150.

A word on this clone: Its antigen is undetermined.

The source of this sequence is a woman in her sixties in good health and CMV-seropositive. Sequencing was performed on PBMCs.

CDR3 amino acids: CAWSVGQLLLEQYF. CDR3 DNA: TGTGCCTGGAGTGTTGGACAGCTCCTACTCGAGCAGTACTTC. This chain uses TRBV30 with TRBJ2-7, with TRBD1 as a possible D gene (6 bases). The length of the CDR3 is 14 residues. V was cut by 0 bases and J by 6 bases, with 15 bases left in between. Germline V lookup: CDR1 GTSNPN, CDR2 SVGIG (reference sequence).